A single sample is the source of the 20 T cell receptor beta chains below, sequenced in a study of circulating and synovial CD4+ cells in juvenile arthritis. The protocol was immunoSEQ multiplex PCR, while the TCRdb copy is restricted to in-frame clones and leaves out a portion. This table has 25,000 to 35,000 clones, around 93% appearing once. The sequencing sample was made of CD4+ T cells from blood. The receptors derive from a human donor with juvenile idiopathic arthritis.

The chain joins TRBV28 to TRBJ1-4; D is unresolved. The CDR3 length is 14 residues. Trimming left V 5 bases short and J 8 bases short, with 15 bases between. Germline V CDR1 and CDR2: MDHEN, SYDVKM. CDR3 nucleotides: TGTGCCAGCAGTCCGTCGGGTAAAAACGAAAAACTGTTTTTT. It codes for CASSPSGKNEKLFF.

CDR3 sequence (DNA): TGCGCCAGCAGCTCGGCCATGCGGGAGTATGTCACCGGGGAGCTGTTTTTT. It codes for CASSSAMREYVTGELFF. V usage is TRBV5-1 and J usage is TRBJ2-2; 7 nucleotides line up with TRBD2. This CDR3 region has 17 residues. The trim removed 3 bases at V and 4 bases at J, leaving 12 bases unmatched. Germline V gene data show CDR1 as SGHRS and CDR2 as YFSETQ.

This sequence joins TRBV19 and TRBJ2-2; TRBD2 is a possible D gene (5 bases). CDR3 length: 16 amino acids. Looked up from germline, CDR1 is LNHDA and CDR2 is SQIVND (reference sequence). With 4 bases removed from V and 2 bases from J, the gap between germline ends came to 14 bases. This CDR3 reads CASSRVGEGNTGELFF. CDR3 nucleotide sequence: TGTGCCAGTAGTAGAGTCGGCGAGGGAAACACCGGGGAGCTGTTTTTT.

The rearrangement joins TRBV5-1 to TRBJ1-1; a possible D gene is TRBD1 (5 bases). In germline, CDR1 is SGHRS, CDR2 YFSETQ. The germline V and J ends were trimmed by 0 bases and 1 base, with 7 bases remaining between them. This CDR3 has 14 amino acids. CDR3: CASSLGQPNTEAFF. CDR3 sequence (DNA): TGCGCCAGCAGCTTGGGACAGCCGAACACTGAAGCTTTCTTT. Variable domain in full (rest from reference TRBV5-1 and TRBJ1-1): KAGVTQTPRYLIKTRGQQVTLSCSPISGHRSVSWYQQTPGQGLQFLFEYFSETQRNKGNFPGRFSGRQFSNSRSEMNVSTLELGDSALYLCASSLGQPNTEAFFGQGTRLTVV.

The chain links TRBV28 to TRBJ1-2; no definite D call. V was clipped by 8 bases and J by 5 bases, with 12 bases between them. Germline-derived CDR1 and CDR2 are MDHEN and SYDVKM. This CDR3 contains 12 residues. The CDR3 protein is CASDNFVYGYTF. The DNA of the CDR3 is TGTGCCAGCGATAACTTTGTTTATGGCTACACCTTC.

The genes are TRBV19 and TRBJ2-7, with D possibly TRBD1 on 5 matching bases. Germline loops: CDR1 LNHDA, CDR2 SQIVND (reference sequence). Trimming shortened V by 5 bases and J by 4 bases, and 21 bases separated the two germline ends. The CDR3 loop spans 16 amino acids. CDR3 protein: CASSGLTAKGAYEQYF. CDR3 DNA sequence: TGTGCCAGTAGTGGGCTGACAGCGAAAGGGGCTTACGAGCAGTACTTC. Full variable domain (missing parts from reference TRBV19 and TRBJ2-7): DGGITQSPKYLFRKEGQNVTLSCEQNLNHDAMYWYRQDPGQGLRLIYYSQIVNDFQKGDIAEGYSVSREKKESFPLTVTSAQKNPTAFYLCASSGLTAKGAYEQYFGPGTRLTVT.

CDR3 amino acids: CASNRGYEQYF. The CDR3 nucleotides are TGTGCCAGCAACAGGGGCTACGAGCAGTACTTC. The V and J genes are TRBV6-1 and TRBJ2-7; 7 bases agree with TRBD1. Trimming cost V 7 bases and J 3 bases; bases outside gene matches: 0. This CDR3 has 11 amino acids. In germline, CDR1 is MNHNS, CDR2 SASEGT.

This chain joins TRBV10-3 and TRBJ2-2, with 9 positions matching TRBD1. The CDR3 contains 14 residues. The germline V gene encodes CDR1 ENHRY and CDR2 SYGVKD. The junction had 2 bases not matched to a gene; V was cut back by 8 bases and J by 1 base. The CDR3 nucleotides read TGTGCCATCGGGACAGGGTTGAACACCGGGGAGCTGTTTTTT. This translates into CAIGTGLNTGELFF.

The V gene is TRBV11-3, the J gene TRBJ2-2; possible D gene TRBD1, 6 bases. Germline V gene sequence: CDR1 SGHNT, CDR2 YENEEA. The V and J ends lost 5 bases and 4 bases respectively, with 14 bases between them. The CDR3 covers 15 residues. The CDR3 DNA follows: TGTGCCAGCAGCAACACAGGGACAAGCACCGGGGAGCTGTTTTTT. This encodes CASSNTGTSTGELFF.

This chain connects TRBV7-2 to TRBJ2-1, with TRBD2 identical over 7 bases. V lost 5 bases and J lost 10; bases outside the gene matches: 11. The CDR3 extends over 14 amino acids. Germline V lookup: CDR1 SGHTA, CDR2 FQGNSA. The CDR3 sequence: CASSPGLGVREQFF. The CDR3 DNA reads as TGTGCCAGCAGCCCTGGACTAGGGGTGAGGGAGCAGTTCTTC.

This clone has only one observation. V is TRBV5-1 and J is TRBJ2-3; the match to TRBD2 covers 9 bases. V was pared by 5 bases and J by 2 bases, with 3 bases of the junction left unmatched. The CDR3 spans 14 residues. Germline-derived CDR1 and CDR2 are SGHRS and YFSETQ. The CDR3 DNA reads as TGCGCCAGCAGAAAGCGGGAGGTCACAGATACGCAGTATTTT. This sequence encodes CASRKREVTDTQYF.

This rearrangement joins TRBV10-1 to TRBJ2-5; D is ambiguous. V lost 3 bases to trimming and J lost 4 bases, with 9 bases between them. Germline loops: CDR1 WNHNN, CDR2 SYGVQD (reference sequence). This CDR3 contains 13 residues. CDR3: CASSEGVRETQYF. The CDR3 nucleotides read TGCGCCAGCAGTGAAGGAGTTCGAGAGACCCAGTACTTC.

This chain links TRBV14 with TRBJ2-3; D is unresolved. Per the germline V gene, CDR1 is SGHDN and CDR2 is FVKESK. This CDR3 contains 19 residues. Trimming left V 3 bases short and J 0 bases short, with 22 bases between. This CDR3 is CASSHNVNPIFSSTDTQYF. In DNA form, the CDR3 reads TGTGCCAGCAGCCACAACGTCAACCCGATTTTTAGTAGCACAGATACGCAGTATTTT.

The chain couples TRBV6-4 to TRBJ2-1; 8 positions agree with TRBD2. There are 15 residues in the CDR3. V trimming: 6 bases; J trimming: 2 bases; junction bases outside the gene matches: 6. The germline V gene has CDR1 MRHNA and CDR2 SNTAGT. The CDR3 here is CASRDIAGPYNEQFF. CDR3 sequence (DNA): TGTGCCAGCAGGGATATAGCGGGACCCTACAATGAGCAGTTCTTC.

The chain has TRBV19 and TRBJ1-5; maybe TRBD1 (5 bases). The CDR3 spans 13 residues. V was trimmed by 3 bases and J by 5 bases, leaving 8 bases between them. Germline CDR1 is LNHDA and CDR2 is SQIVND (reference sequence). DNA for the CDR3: TGTGCCAGTAGTATCGGGGGAGATCAGCCCCAGCATTTT. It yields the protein CASSIGGDQPQHF.

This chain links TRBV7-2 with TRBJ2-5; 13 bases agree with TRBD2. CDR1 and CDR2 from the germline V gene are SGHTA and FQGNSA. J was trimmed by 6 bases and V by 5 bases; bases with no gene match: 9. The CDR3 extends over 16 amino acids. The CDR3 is CASSPWTSGRGQTQYF. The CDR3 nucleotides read TGTGCCAGCAGCCCTTGGACTAGCGGGAGAGGGCAGACCCAGTACTTC.

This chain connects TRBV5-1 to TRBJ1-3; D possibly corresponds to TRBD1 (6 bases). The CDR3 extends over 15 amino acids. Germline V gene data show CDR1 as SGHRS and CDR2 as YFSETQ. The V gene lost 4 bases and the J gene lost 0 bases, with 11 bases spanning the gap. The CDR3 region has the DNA TGCGCCAGCAGCATCGACAGGCTCTCTGGAAACACCATATATTTT. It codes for CASSIDRLSGNTIYF.

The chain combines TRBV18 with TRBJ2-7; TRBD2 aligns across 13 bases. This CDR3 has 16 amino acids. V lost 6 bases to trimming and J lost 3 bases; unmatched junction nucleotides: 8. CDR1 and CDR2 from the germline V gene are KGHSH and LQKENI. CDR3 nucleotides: TGTGCCAGCTCGTATGGACTAGCGGGGGATAACTACGAGCAGTACTTC. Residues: CASSYGLAGDNYEQYF.

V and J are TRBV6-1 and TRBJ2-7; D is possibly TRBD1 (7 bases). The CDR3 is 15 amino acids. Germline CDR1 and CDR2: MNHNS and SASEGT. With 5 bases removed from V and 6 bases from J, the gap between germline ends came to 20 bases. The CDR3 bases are TGTGCCAGCAGTTTGGCGGAGGGGGCGAACGGCGAGCAGTACTTC. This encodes CASSLAEGANGEQYF.

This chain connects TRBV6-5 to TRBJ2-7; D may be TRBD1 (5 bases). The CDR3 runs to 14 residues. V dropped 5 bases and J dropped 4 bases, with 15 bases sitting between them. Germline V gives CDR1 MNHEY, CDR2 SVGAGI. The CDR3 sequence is CASSGVQGRYEQYF. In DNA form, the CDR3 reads TGTGCCAGCAGTGGGGTCCAGGGTCGATACGAGCAGTACTTC.